This is a list of T cell receptor beta chains from one sample in a study of PD-L1 blockade in urothelial cancer. Sequenced by immunoSEQ multiplex PCR; TCRdb stores in-frame clones only, minus some. The sample consists of tens of thousands of clones, 85% to 90% of them appearing once. Sequences were derived from PBMCs, sampled around atezolizumab (anti-PD-L1) treatment. Receptors were obtained from a man aged 55 to 70 with urothelial cancer. Each CDR3 is given with its conserved first and last residue. The D gene is left open where the match is weak. Only part of the rows carry a size: once, few, many, or a class if the clone is expanded.

d_call cdr3_length j_call v_call clone_size cdr3_nt cdr3_aa
TRBD1 14 TRBJ1-1 TRBV7-9 once TGTGCCAGCAGCGGACAGGGGTACTTCACTGAAGCTTTCTTT CASSGQGYFTEAFF
TRBD1 17 TRBJ2-2 TRBV9 . TGTGCCAGCAGCGTAGCAGGCAGGGGGCAAGTGACCGGGGAGCTGTTTTTT CASSVAGRGQVTGELFF
. 16 TRBJ2-1 TRBV7-3 . TGTGCCAGCAGCTTCACCCCGGGACTTCAGTACAATGAGCAGTTCTTC CASSFTPGLQYNEQFF
TRBD2 11 TRBJ2-1 TRBV20-1 . TGCAGTGCTTACCTAGCGGGGGAGCAGTTCTTC CSAYLAGEQFF
TRBD1 16 TRBJ1-1 TRBV30 once TGTGCCTGGACTGGAGGGTTGGCGCGAGGGGGCTCTGAAGCTTTCTTT CAWTGGLARGGSEAFF
TRBD1 15 TRBJ1-4 TRBV28 . TGTGCCAGCAGGGGACAGGGGAGAACTAATGAAAAACTGTTTTTT CASRGQGRTNEKLFF
. 12 TRBJ2-7 TRBV29-1 . TGCAGCGCGGCCAGTCGGGGATACGAGCAGTACTTC CSAASRGYEQYF
TRBD1 14 TRBJ1-5 TRBV19 . TGTGCCAGTAGGACAGGGGGGGCGGATCAGCCCCAGCATTTT CASRTGGADQPQHF
TRBD2 17 TRBJ2-3 TRBV2 once TGTGCCAGCACCCGGACTAGCGGGAGGTCGATGGGGGATACGCAGTATTTT CASTRTSGRSMGDTQYF
. 13 TRBJ1-1 TRBV5-6 once TGTGCCAGCTTAACCGGGTTGTACACTGAAGCTTTCTTT CASLTGLYTEAFF
. 15 TRBJ2-3 TRBV28 . TGTGCCAGCAGCAGATCAGGGGACCGCGCAGATACGCAGTATTTT CASSRSGDRADTQYF
. 12 TRBJ2-1 TRBV10-3 . TGTGCCATCAGTGAGTCCAGGGGAATTCAGTTCTTC CAISESRGIQFF
TRBD1 14 TRBJ1-3 TRBV5-6 . TGTGCCAGCAGCGCTACAGGGGTTGGAAACACCATATATTTT CASSATGVGNTIYF
TRBD2 18 TRBJ2-5 TRBV11-2 . TGTGCCAGCAGCTTTAACGTTTTCGGACTAGCGGGGGATGGGACCCAGTACTTC CASSFNVFGLAGDGTQYF
TRBD1 15 TRBJ2-3 TRBV6-5 . TGTGCCAGCAGCCTCGGACAGGGCAGCACAGATACGCAGTATTTT CASSLGQGSTDTQYF
. 12 TRBJ1-2 TRBV19 . TGTGCCAGTAGTGCGAGACAGCGTGGCTACACCTTC CASSARQRGYTF
TRBD1 14 TRBJ1-4 TRBV11-2 . TGTGCCAGCAGCTTAAACAGGGGGCAGGAAAAACTGTTTTTT CASSLNRGQEKLFF
TRBD2 16 TRBJ2-2 TRBV9 . TGTGCCAGCAGCGCGCAGGGACTAGGGGTCACCGGGGAGCTGTTTTTT CASSAQGLGVTGELFF
. 14 TRBJ2-2 TRBV28 . TGTGCCAGCAGTTTGGGGGGGCTAGGTGGGGAGCTGTTTTTT CASSLGGLGGELFF
TRBD1 15 TRBJ2-3 TRBV5-1 . TGCGCCAGCAGCTTGGCCGGACAGGGGGCTGATACGCAGTATTTT CASSLAGQGADTQYF
TRBD1 14 TRBJ1-2 TRBV5-5 . TGTGCCAGCAGCTTTATGACAGGGCCGGATGGCTACACCTTC CASSFMTGPDGYTF
. 12 TRBJ1-6 TRBV30 . TGTGCCTGGAGCGGGGTTCGGTCACCCCTCCACTTT CAWSGVRSPLHF
. 15 TRBJ2-2 TRBV6-1 . TGTGCCAGCAGTGGGCACAGGGCCAACACCGGGGAGCTGTTTTTT CASSGHRANTGELFF
. 15 TRBJ2-5 TRBV6-1 . TGTGCCAGCAGTCCTAGATCGGGTAGGCAAGAGACCCAGTACTTC CASSPRSGRQETQYF
TRBD2 16 TRBJ2-3 TRBV5-5 . TGTGCCAGCAGCGCCGGACTAGCTCGGAGCGCAGATACGCAGTATTTT CASSAGLARSADTQYF
. 13 TRBJ2-2 TRBV29-1 . TGCAGCGGCAGGGGTTCCGTGACCGGGGAGCTGTTTTTT CSGRGSVTGELFF
TRBD2 14 TRBJ2-4 TRBV7-2 . TGTGCCAGCAGCTCCGCGGGAGGGGGGAACATTCAGTACTTC CASSSAGGGNIQYF
. 14 TRBJ1-2 TRBV5-1 . TGCGCCAGCAGCTGGGGGGGCGAGGGATATGGCTACACCTTC CASSWGGEGYGYTF
TRBD2 15 TRBJ2-7 TRBV11-2 . TGTGCCAGCAGCTTAGTGTCACTAGCGGGAGTAGAGCAGTACTTC CASSLVSLAGVEQYF
TRBD1 15 TRBJ1-2 TRBV28 . TGTGCCAGCAGTACCTACAGGGGTCCTCAGGGTGGCTACACCTTC CASSTYRGPQGGYTF
TRBD1 12 TRBJ2-7 TRBV2 . TGTGCCAGTGGACAGGGTGCCTACGAGCAGTACTTC CASGQGAYEQYF
. 12 TRBJ1-2 TRBV2 few TGTGCCAGCAGTATTGGAGGATTTGGCTACACCTTC CASSIGGFGYTF
. 13 TRBJ2-7 TRBV11-3 . TGTGCCAGCAGCTTCGGCGGTTCCTACGAGCAGTACTTC CASSFGGSYEQYF
. 15 TRBJ2-6 TRBV10-3 . TGTGCCATCAGTGGGGCAGTCTCTGGGGCCAACGTCCTGACTTTC CAISGAVSGANVLTF
TRBD1 15 TRBJ2-7 TRBV27 . TGTGCCAGCAGTTTAACGCCCTCTGGACAGGGGAGTCTGTACTTC CASSLTPSGQGSLYF
TRBD1 15 TRBJ2-3 TRBV5-1 . TGCGCCAGCAGCCACAACCTCGACAGGGCTGATACGCAGTATTTT CASSHNLDRADTQYF
. 14 TRBJ1-2 TRBV6-5 once TGTGCCAGCAGTTACTCGACCGCGGGGTATGGCTACACCTTC CASSYSTAGYGYTF
TRBD2 13 TRBJ2-7 TRBV30 . TGTGCCTGGAGTGTACTAGCGGCCTACGAGCAGTACTTC CAWSVLAAYEQYF
TRBD2 13 TRBJ2-7 TRBV18 . TGTGCCAGCTCCCCCGGGACTAGCGGTCCCGTGTACTTC CASSPGTSGPVYF